The 32 T cell receptor beta chains below were found in one sample sequenced in a study of blood T cell repertoires in COVID-19. Assay used: immunoSEQ multiplex PCR; TCRdb lists only in-frame clones, some missing. The sample lists roughly 180,000 clones, around 74% seen once, with around 8% in the top ten. Sequencing was done on a sample of peripheral blood. The source of these receptors is a woman aged 60 to 75 with COVID-19, enrolled during active disease.

The chain combines TRBV7-8 with TRBJ1-2; D possibly corresponds to TRBD1 (5 bases). Looked up from germline, CDR1 is SGHVS and CDR2 is FQNEAQ. Trimming took off 3 bases at V and 4 bases at J, with 12 bases between the two ends. The CDR3 length is 14 residues. CDR3 in amino acids: CASSLRGSPYGYTF. DNA of the CDR3: TGTGCCAGCAGCTTGCGGGGGAGTCCCTATGGCTACACCTTC.

The CDR3 coding sequence is TGTGCCAGCAGTCCCCGGCAGGGTAGCTATGGCTACACCTTC. Protein product: CASSPRQGSYGYTF. This chain links TRBV6-5 with TRBJ1-2, with TRBD1 as a possible D gene (5 bases). V lost 5 bases and J lost 4, with 14 bases in between. Germline assignment: CDR1 MNHEY and CDR2 SVGAGI. This CDR3 is built from 14 residues.

The V and J genes are TRBV19 and TRBJ2-5; 11 bases fit TRBD2. V lost 10 bases to trimming and J lost 5 bases; unmatched junction nucleotides: 9. CDR1 and CDR2 (germline): LNHDA, SQIVND (reference sequence). The CDR3 consists of 14 residues. DNA for the CDR3: TGTGCCACCCGAGCTAGCGGGGGGCGGGAGACCCAGTACTTC. Its protein product is CATRASGGRETQYF.

The J gene is TRBJ2-3, the V gene TRBV4-2; TRBD2 agrees at 11 bases. CDR3 size: 14 residues. The germline CDR1 and CDR2 sequences are LGHNA and YNFKEQ. The trim removed 4 bases at V and 5 bases at J, leaving 2 bases unmatched. The CDR3 region is CASSRGLAEDTQYF. The CDR3 DNA reads as TGTGCCAGCAGCCGGGGACTAGCGGAAGATACGCAGTATTTT.

V and J are TRBV5-4 and TRBJ2-3; 12 bases line up with TRBD2. Unmatched junction bases numbered 10, after V lost 3 bases and J lost 11 bases. Germline V gene data show CDR1 as SGHNT and CDR2 as YYREEE (reference sequence). The CDR3 runs to 15 residues. CDR3 amino acids: CASSSRLAGESRQYF. For the CDR3, the DNA is TGTGCCAGCAGCTCCCGACTAGCGGGAGAGAGTAGGCAGTATTTT.

The chain recombines TRBV6-4 with TRBJ2-5; 10 bases agree with TRBD2. Trimming cost V 6 bases and J 4 bases; bases outside gene matches: 8. There are 15 residues in the CDR3. Germline V gives CDR1 MRHNA, CDR2 SNTAGT. In DNA, the CDR3 is TGTGCCAGCAGCACCCTAGCGGGGGCTGGAGAGACCCAGTACTTC. This sequence encodes CASSTLAGAGETQYF.

The gene calls are TRBV11-2 and TRBJ2-5, with 9 bases that match TRBD1. V shed 5 bases and J 5 bases; nucleotides not matched to a gene: 6. The germline CDR1 and CDR2 sequences are SGHAT and FQNNGV. The CDR3 extends over 14 amino acids. CDR3 coding DNA: TGTGCCAGCAGCATCGGGACAGGGTGGGAGACCCAGTACTTC. Protein sequence: CASSIGTGWETQYF.

The chain's CDR3 is CASSLDPRYGYTF. The CDR3 DNA sequence: TGCGCCAGCAGCTTGGATCCACGGTATGGCTACACCTTC. The gene calls are TRBV5-1 and TRBJ1-2; D not resolved. CDR3 length: 13 amino acids. V was trimmed by 0 bases and J by 5 bases, leaving 8 bases between them. The germline CDR1 and CDR2 sequences are SGHRS and YFSETQ.

The J gene is TRBJ2-6, the V gene TRBV7-3, with TRBD2 matching over 16 bases. CDR3 length equals 20 residues. CDR1 is SGHTA, CDR2 FQGTGA, per germline. V lost 5 bases to trimming and J lost 3 bases; unmatched junction nucleotides: 10. The CDR3 coding sequence is TGTGCCAGCAGCCCCCATGGGACTAGCGGGGGGGTAGGTGGGGCCAACGTCCTGACTTTC. Protein sequence: CASSPHGTSGGVGGANVLTF.

The chain is built from TRBV28 and TRBJ1-3; no clear D. The V gene lost 2 bases and the J gene lost 7 bases, with 6 bases spanning the gap. The CDR3 covers 12 residues. In germline, CDR1 is MDHEN, CDR2 SYDVKM. CDR3 in amino acids: CASSLARNTIYF. CDR3 coding DNA: TGTGCCAGCAGTTTAGCGCGGAACACCATATATTTT. Complete variable domain (other parts from reference TRBV28 and TRBJ1-3): DVKVTQSSRYLVKRTGEKVFLECVQDMDHENMFWYRQDPGLGLRLIYFSYDVKMKEKGDIPEGYSVSREKKERFSLILESASTNQTSMYLCASSLARNTIYFGEGSWLTVV.

V and J are TRBV7-2 and TRBJ1-2, with D possibly matching TRBD1 (5 bases). The V gene's germline CDR1 is SGHTA and CDR2 FQGNSA. Trimming shortened V by 4 bases and J by 2 bases, and 11 bases separated the two germline ends. The CDR3 sequence is 14 residues long. The CDR3 sequence is CASSSSGGNYGYTF. The CDR3 DNA reads TGTGCCAGCAGCTCCTCCGGGGGGAACTATGGCTACACCTTC.

This clone showed up just a few times. The chain couples TRBV29-1 to TRBJ1-5, with D unclear. The V gene's germline CDR1 is SQVTM and CDR2 ANQGSEA. Trimming removed 6 bases at V and 6 bases at J, with 9 bases between. This CDR3 spans 11 amino acids. DNA of the CDR3: TGCAGCGTACAACCCGTTCAGCCCCAGCATTTT. It codes for CSVQPVQPQHF.

V gene TRBV11-2 combines with J gene TRBJ2-7; unclear D gene. Trimming pared 1 base from V and 5 bases from J, leaving 15 bases between. CDR1 and CDR2 from the germline V gene are SGHAT and FQNNGV. The CDR3 sequence is 15 residues long. CDR3 nucleotide sequence: TGTGCCAGCAGCTTAGCTAGGCAGCCCATCCACGAGCAGTACTTC. Its translation is CASSLARQPIHEQYF.

The CDR3 is CASSQALARGGGQETQYF. CDR3 coding DNA: TGTGCCAGCAGCCAAGCACTAGCGAGGGGAGGGGGACAAGAGACCCAGTACTTC. The chain carries TRBV3-1 (or the pseudogene TRBV3-2) and TRBJ2-5, with D possibly TRBD2 on 7 matching bases. V lost 1 base and J 2 bases, leaving 20 bases between the germline ends. This CDR3 has 18 amino acids. In germline, CDR1 is LGHDT, CDR2 YNNKEL (reference sequence).

The rearrangement joins TRBV5-1 to TRBJ2-6; 8 bases agree with TRBD1. Germline V lookup: CDR1 SGHRS, CDR2 YFSETQ. This CDR3 has 17 amino acids. Unmatched junction bases numbered 6, after V lost 4 bases and J lost 0 bases. The CDR3 region is CASSPHRGYSGANVLTF. In nucleotides, the CDR3 is TGCGCCAGCAGCCCTCACAGGGGGTACTCTGGGGCCAACGTCCTGACTTTC.

The V call is TRBV7-2, the J call TRBJ1-2, with 9 nucleotides matching TRBD1. CDR1 and CDR2 (germline): SGHTA, FQGNSA. This CDR3 spans 14 amino acids. With V trimmed by 5 bases and J by 7 bases, 8 bases remained unmatched. The CDR3 DNA sequence: TGTGCCAGCAGCCCGAACAGGGGGCTTGGTGGCTACACCTTC. Amino acid sequence: CASSPNRGLGGYTF.

V gene TRBV6-2 or TRBV6-3 combines with J gene TRBJ2-7; no clear D. Germline V CDR1 and CDR2: MNHEY, SVGEGT. V lost 6 bases and J lost 0, with 24 bases in between. The CDR3 runs to 18 residues. Here the CDR3 reads CASSPLSPEAISSYEQYF. The DNA for the CDR3 is TGTGCCAGCAGCCCCCTCTCCCCCGAGGCAATAAGCTCCTACGAGCAGTACTTC.

V is TRBV3-1 (or the pseudogene TRBV3-2) and J is TRBJ1-4; D is uncertain. The ends were cut back, 7 bases at V and 7 bases at J, with 16 bases in the middle. Germline-derived CDR1 and CDR2 are LGHDT and YNNKEL (reference sequence). The CDR3 is 14 amino acids. In DNA, the CDR3 is TGTGCCAGCACCCCGGACTCCTCTAGTGAAAAACTGTTTTTT. Residues: CASTPDSSSEKLFF.

In DNA, the CDR3 is TGCGCCAGCAGCCAAGATTCTCGGGCAGGGGATAACTATGGCTACACCTTC. Its protein is CASSQDSRAGDNYGYTF. This chain uses TRBV4-1 with TRBJ1-2, with D maybe TRBD1 (6 bases). Trimming shortened V by 0 bases and J by 1 base, and 15 bases separated the two germline ends. The germline gives CDR1 MGHRA, CDR2 YSYEKL. CDR3 length equals 17 residues.

V is TRBV3-1 (or the pseudogene TRBV3-2) and J is TRBJ1-3, with unresolved D. Germline V gene lookup returns CDR1 LGHDT and CDR2 YNNKEL (reference sequence). With 2 bases removed from V and 0 bases from J, the gap between germline ends came to 11 bases. The CDR3 extends over 16 amino acids. The CDR3 loop reads CASSQMGGVSGNTIYF. Here the CDR3 DNA reads TGTGCCAGCAGCCAAATGGGCGGGGTCTCTGGAAACACCATATATTTT.

V is TRBV7-2 and J is TRBJ2-3, with D maybe TRBD2 (6 bases). V was pared by 6 bases and J by 4 bases, with 14 bases between. The CDR3 is 14 amino acids. Germline V gene data show CDR1 as SGHTA and CDR2 as FQGNSA. The CDR3 DNA reads TGTGCCAGCAGAACGGGAGCAGGGCCAGATACGCAGTATTTT. Translation gives CASRTGAGPDTQYF.

The chain couples TRBV6-5 to TRBJ2-2; a possible D gene is TRBD2 (5 bases). Per germline, CDR1 MNHEY and CDR2 SVGAGI. The length of the CDR3 is 12 residues. The ends were cut back, 10 bases at V and 5 bases at J, with 11 bases in the middle. CDR3 sequence (DNA): TGTGCCACCGGGGATGGGACCGGGGAGCTGTTTTTT. Protein product: CATGDGTGELFF.

This chain links TRBV21-1 with TRBJ1-2; the table calls TRBD1, which could not be checked here. TRBV21-1 is deemed a pseudogene. The CDR3 loop spans 16 amino acids. CDR3 DNA sequence: TGTGCCAGCAGCCAAGGACAGGCTCAGAAGAACTATGGCTACACCTTC. Its protein is CASSQGQAQKNYGYTF.

The V call is TRBV5-1, the J call TRBJ2-2; 8 bases fit TRBD1. The trim removed 2 bases at V and 5 bases at J, leaving 5 bases unmatched. CDR1 and CDR2 (germline): SGHRS, YFSETQ. This CDR3 region has 15 residues. As DNA, the CDR3 is TGCGCCAGCAGCTTTCAGGGGGCGGAAACCGGGGAGCTGTTTTTT. Protein product: CASSFQGAETGELFF.

The V and J genes are TRBV7-3 and TRBJ2-5; no clear D gene. Germline V gene data show CDR1 as SGHTA and CDR2 as FQGTGA. CDR3 length equals 13 residues. Between the trimmed V and J ends, which lost 5 bases and 1 base, there was a span of 8 bases. The CDR3 DNA sequence: TGTGCCAGCAGCCGAGATTCCCAAGAGACCCAGTACTTC. Residues: CASSRDSQETQYF.

V is TRBV7-2 and J is TRBJ2-1, with D maybe TRBD2 (5 bases). CDR1 is SGHTA and CDR2 is FQGNSA in the germline V gene. The CDR3 is made up of 13 amino acids. With 3 bases removed from V and 3 bases from J, the gap between germline ends came to 6 bases. The CDR3 reads CASSFAGYNEQFF. The CDR3 DNA reads as TGTGCCAGCAGCTTTGCGGGCTACAATGAGCAGTTCTTC.

The chain uses TRBV7-9 and TRBJ1-1; D is undetermined. The CDR3 loop spans 12 amino acids. The germline V gene encodes CDR1 SEHNR and CDR2 FQNEAQ (reference sequence). V was shortened by 5 bases and J by 1 base, with 5 bases between the two germline ends. The CDR3 nucleotides are TGTGCCAGCAGCCAGAAGAACACTGAAGCTTTCTTT. Translation gives CASSQKNTEAFF.

The rearrangement uses TRBV5-5 and TRBJ1-4, with D hard to call. V was shortened by 1 base and J by 4 bases, with 8 bases between the two germline ends. Germline V gene sequence: CDR1 SGHKS, CDR2 YYEKEE (reference sequence). The CDR3 is 14 residues long. The chain's CDR3 is CASSLNQINEKLFF. CDR3 DNA sequence: TGTGCCAGCAGCTTGAACCAGATTAATGAAAAACTGTTTTTT.

The CDR3 protein is CASSYITGTSGVNTGELFF. The CDR3 nucleotides are TGTGCCAGCAGTTATATAACCGGGACTAGCGGAGTTAACACCGGGGAGCTGTTTTTT. The V call is TRBV6-2 or TRBV6-3, the J call TRBJ2-2; 11 positions agree with TRBD2. CDR3 size: 19 residues. Germline CDR1 is MNHEY and CDR2 is SVGEGT. Unmatched junction bases numbered 11, after V lost 3 bases and J lost 2 bases.

The rearrangement links TRBV15 to TRBJ1-2; D is possibly TRBD1 (5 bases). The V end lost 4 bases, the J end lost 0 bases, and 9 bases lay between the germline ends. The length of the CDR3 is 14 residues. Germline loops: CDR1 LNHNV, CDR2 YYDKDF (reference sequence). The CDR3 reads CATSIGTSNYGYTF. CDR3 sequence (DNA): TGTGCCACCAGCATAGGGACTTCTAACTATGGCTACACCTTC.

The V call is TRBV10-3, the J call TRBJ2-1, with 14 bases fitting TRBD2. V lost 6 bases, J lost 9 bases, and 4 bases stayed unmatched. This CDR3 has 14 residues. CDR1 is ENHRY, CDR2 SYGVKD, per germline. The CDR3 is CAIRTSGGASEQFF. CDR3 sequence (DNA): TGTGCCATCAGGACTAGCGGGGGGGCCTCTGAGCAGTTCTTC.

The chain combines TRBV7-2 with TRBJ2-7, with a tentative D call TRBD2 (6 bases). The V gene's germline CDR1 is SGHTA and CDR2 FQGNSA. CDR3 size: 12 residues. The V end was cut by 8 bases, the J end by 0 bases, with 8 bases between. The CDR3 nucleotides read TGTGCCAGCCTGGACTACTCCTACGAGCAGTACGTC. This gives the protein CASLDYSYEQYV.